The T cell receptor beta chain under discussion was sequenced for a study of CD8 T cells in ankylosing spondylitis. Whole-study results and caveats: Clones linked to disease were reported to show significant enrichment in matched ankylosing spondylitis synovial fluid. A motif in TCR beta, a set of under ten highly homologous variants, appeared characteristic of ankylosing spondylitis blood.

TCRdb used MiXCR to reprocess the 5' RACE reads, holding one entry per CDR3 protein. Here the sample spans some 200,000 distinct CDR3 sequences, roughly 13% being singletons. This clonotype was seen only a few times. Antigen specificity is unknown. Germline V lookup: CDR1 MNHNY, CDR2 SVGAGI (reference sequence). This CDR3 is built from 13 residues. The V gene lost 3 bases and the J gene lost 2 bases, with 8 bases spanning the gap. Sequencing input: blood, either unsorted or a sorted T cell fraction (not recorded which). This sequence joins TRBV6-6 and TRBJ2-7, with a possible D match to TRBD2 (5 bases). The source of this sequence is a male donor with ankylosing spondylitis or in good health (not recorded which). This CDR3 reads CASSYSRAYEQYF. In DNA, the CDR3 is TGTGCCAGCAGTTATTCGCGGGCCTACGAGCAGTACTTC.